The rows below give T cell receptor beta chains drawn from one sample of a study of cytomegalovirus exposure and HLA in healthy donors. Only in-frame clones appear in the TCRdb table, and some are missing; sequencing was by immunoSEQ multiplex PCR. This sample has some 84,000 clones; less than 80% occur once, and the top ten carry approximately 15%. Material for sequencing was PBMCs. The receptors derive from a woman aged 35 to 49 in good health and CMV-seropositive. Both conserved end residues are part of each CDR3. Fields, in order: D gene, clone size, V gene, J gene, CDR3 DNA, CDR3 protein. D genes are given only for firm matches. The size entry is marked missing in some rows and otherwise reads once, few, many or a size class.

>NA|few|TRBV5-1|TRBJ1-4
TGCGCCAGCAGCTTGGCCCATGGGGGCGCAACTAATGAAAAACTGTTTTTT
CASSLAHGGATNEKLFF
>TRBD2|few|TRBV5-1|TRBJ2-7
TGCGCCAGCAGCTTGAGTGGCGGGAGGGCCTACGAGCAGTACTTC
CASSLSGGRAYEQYF
>TRBD1|NA|TRBV6-1|TRBJ2-1
TGTGCCAGCAGGGACAGGGGCTACAATGAGCAGTTCTTC
CASRDRGYNEQFF
>TRBD1|NA|TRBV10-3|TRBJ1-5
TGTGCCATCAGTGAGTCCGGGCAGGGGGCTGATCAGCCCCAGCATTTT
CAISESGQGADQPQHF
>TRBD2|NA|TRBV5-1|TRBJ2-2
TGCGCCAGCAGCGCCGGGACTAGCGTCGTCGCGAACACCGGGGAGCTGTTTTTT
CASSAGTSVVANTGELFF
>NA|NA|TRBV7-2|TRBJ1-2
TGTGCCAGCAGGCCTCAGGGAGGGAACTATGGCTACACCTTC
CASRPQGGNYGYTF
>TRBD1|few|TRBV18|TRBJ2-2
TGTGCCAGCTCACCAATCGGGACAGGGACGAACACCGGGGAGCTGTTTTTT
CASSPIGTGTNTGELFF
>TRBD1|NA|TRBV4-2|TRBJ2-5
TGTGCCAGCAGCGTCGGACAGGCCGAAGAGACCCAGTACTTC
CASSVGQAEETQYF
>NA|few|TRBV7-7|TRBJ1-5
TGTGCCAGCAGCATACAGGGAAGGGGCAATCAGCCCCAGCATTTT
CASSIQGRGNQPQHF
>TRBD2|NA|TRBV19|TRBJ2-7
TGTGCCACCAACCCCGGACTAGCGATCAACGAGCAGTACTTC
CATNPGLAINEQYF
>TRBD2|NA|TRBV9|TRBJ2-7
TGTGCCAGCAGCGTAGGGGGGGAGGGTTGGGGCGAGCAGTACTTC
CASSVGGEGWGEQYF
>NA|few|TRBV9|TRBJ2-7
TGTGCCAGCAGCGAGGGACACCCGTCCTACGAGCAGTACTTC
CASSEGHPSYEQYF
>NA|NA|TRBV11-2|TRBJ2-5
TGTGCCACCACCCGCGCGGGGAAAGAGACCCAGTACTTC
CATTRAGKETQYF
>TRBD2|NA|TRBV7-2|TRBJ2-2
TGTGCCAGCAGCTTAGCTAGCGGGGGCCTGAACACCGGGGAGCTGTTTTTT
CASSLASGGLNTGELFF
>NA|NA|TRBV2|TRBJ2-1
TGTGCCAGCAGTACGGACTATTCCTACAATGAGCAGTTCTTC
CASSTDYSYNEQFF
>NA|NA|TRBV6-1|TRBJ1-6
TGTGCCAGCAGTGAAGGGCAGGGGTATAATTCACCCCTCCACTTT
CASSEGQGYNSPLHF
>NA|few|TRBV6-5|TRBJ2-7
TGTGCCAGCAGTTACTCTGGGTTAAGGGGCGAGCAGTACTTC
CASSYSGLRGEQYF
>NA|NA|TRBV4-1|TRBJ1-2
TGCGCCAGCAGTTCAGGGATCAGATATGGCTACACCTTC
CASSSGIRYGYTF
>TRBD1|NA|TRBV28|TRBJ1-3
TGTGCCAGCAGTCATCCCCCGGGACAGGGGAACCTTGGAAACACCATATATTTT
CASSHPPGQGNLGNTIYF
>NA|NA|TRBV29-1|TRBJ2-6
TGCAGCGTCACTATCGGCTCTGGGGCCAACGTCCTGACTTTC
CSVTIGSGANVLTF
>TRBD1|NA|TRBV28|TRBJ2-7
TGTGCCAGCAGATCCTCCGGGACAGGGGCCTACGAGCAGTACTTC
CASRSSGTGAYEQYF
>TRBD2|NA|TRBV7-2|TRBJ2-5
TGTGCCAGCAGCCCCCCCGGGCTAGCGGGAGGACAAGAGACCCAGTACTTC
CASSPPGLAGGQETQYF
>TRBD2|NA|TRBV4-1|TRBJ2-7
TGCGCCAGCAGCCTTATAGGACTAGTCCCCTACGAGCAGTACTTC
CASSLIGLVPYEQYF
>TRBD1|few|TRBV6-5|TRBJ2-7
TGTGCCAGCAGTTACCGACAGGGGGGAGAGGAGCAGTACTTC
CASSYRQGGEEQYF
>NA|NA|TRBV11-2|TRBJ2-1
TGTGCCAGCAGAGGGATTACCCCAGGGGCTAGCAATGAGCAGTTCTTC
CASRGITPGASNEQFF
>TRBD2|NA|TRBV11-3|TRBJ2-2
TGTGCCAGCAGCTTAGGGAGCGGGACGACTTGGGGGAACACCGGGGAGCTGTTTTTT
CASSLGSGTTWGNTGELFF
>NA|few|TRBV5-6|TRBJ2-2
TGTGCCAGCAGCTTATACCGGACTCCCGGGGAGCTGTTTTTT
CASSLYRTPGELFF
>NA|NA|TRBV5-8|TRBJ2-5
TGTGCCAGCAGCTTGAAGAGATCGACCCAGTACTTC
CASSLKRSTQYF
>TRBD1|few|TRBV2|TRBJ1-5
TGTGCCAGCACCCCGGGACAGGGGGATCAGCCCCAGCATTTT
CASTPGQGDQPQHF
>NA|few|TRBV29-1|TRBJ2-1
TGCAGCGTTGAAGCGGGCTCCGGGATCTATGAGCAGTTCTTC
CSVEAGSGIYEQFF
>TRBD1|NA|TRBV27|TRBJ1-1
TGTGCCAGCAGTGACAAACAGGGGGGGAACACTGAAGCTTTCTTT
CASSDKQGGNTEAFF
>TRBD2|NA|TRBV6-1|TRBJ2-2
TGTGCCAGCAGTGGACTAGCGGGAAGGATAACCGGGGAGCTGTTTTTT
CASSGLAGRITGELFF
>NA|few|TRBV4-1|TRBJ2-2
TGCGCCAGCAGCCAAGATCGAGGGGGGGGGTACACCGGGGAGCTGTTTTTT
CASSQDRGGGYTGELFF
>NA|few|TRBV15|TRBJ1-4
TGTGCCACCAGCGGGAGGGGCTTTGCTAATGAAAAACTGTTTTTT
CATSGRGFANEKLFF
>TRBD2|NA|TRBV29-1|TRBJ2-1
TGCAGCCAAGGGGGCGCTAGCGGGAGGCAGTTCTTC
CSQGGASGRQFF
>TRBD1|few|TRBV15|TRBJ1-6
TGTGCCACCAGCATCCGCCCCAACAGGGGAAATTCACCCCTCCACTTT
CATSIRPNRGNSPLHF
>TRBD1|NA|TRBV10-3|TRBJ1-4
TGTGCCATCAGAGCTCGGGACAGCTCAACTAATGAAAAACTGTTTTTT
CAIRARDSSTNEKLFF